The clone carrying this T cell receptor beta chain appeared a single time. The CDR3 sequence is 17 residues long. V gave up 1 base and J gave up 3 bases; unmatched junction bases: 7. CDR1 is SGHTA and CDR2 is FQGNSA in the germline V gene. TCRdb's table, derived via immunoSEQ multiplex PCR, lists solely in-frame clones and lacks some. Counted here are 95,000 to 110,000 clones, roughly 84% occurring once; the ten biggest clones make up over 10%. These data originate in a study of blood T cell repertoires in COVID-19. The clonotype was recovered from a human donor in a cohort sampled during active or convalescent COVID-19. The rearrangement links TRBV7-2 to TRBJ1-5; 9 bases are a match to TRBD1. Sequencing was done on a sample of peripheral blood. The chain's CDR3 is CASSLGPGTGPNQPQHF. The CDR3 DNA follows: TGTGCCAGCAGCTTAGGGCCCGGGACAGGGCCCAATCAGCCCCAGCATTTT.